The clone carrying this TCR beta chain showed up just a few times. Its cognate antigen is unknown. This CDR3 contains 13 residues. Germline V gene lookup returns CDR1 ENHRY and CDR2 SYGVKD. V gave up 10 bases and J gave up 0 bases, with 10 bases separating them. Measured with immunoSEQ multiplex PCR; TCRdb has only the in-frame clones, and not every one. In the table there are about 46,000 clones, roughly 80% of which are singletons. Culture lasted 10 days before CD4+ T cell isolation. The data were taken from a study of vaccination effects on CD4 cells after COVID-19. Study conclusions and caveats: The study had few convalescent patients and no early post-infection timepoints.

Sequences were derived from CD4+ T cells from PBMCs cultured without peptide, sampled before COVID-19 vaccination. The chain combines TRBV10-3 with TRBJ1-3; D is perhaps TRBD1 (6 bases). The TCR comes from a human donor who had a prior SARS-CoV-2 infection. The DNA of the CDR3 is TGTGCCACAACAGGGAACTCTGGAAACACCATATATTTT. The encoded protein is CATTGNSGNTIYF.